This note documents a single TCR beta chain sequence. The data were taken from a study of blood T cell repertoires in COVID-19. Study details: Specimens from acute and convalescent COVID-19 originated in the United States, Italy and Spain. The cDNA or gDNA used as material had been derived from T cells, B-cell-depleted T cells, or PBMCs.

The CDR3 has 15 amino acids. Between the trimmed V and J ends, which lost 2 bases and 2 bases, there was a span of 11 bases. In germline, CDR1 is MNHEY, CDR2 SVGEGT. Original handling: For nucleated cells, counts were estimated from reference gene primer amplification. Some clones are missing from TCRdb's copy, which holds only in-frame ones; the method was immunoSEQ multiplex PCR. V and J calls plus clone size are reproduced from that table; the DNA served to infer D and trimming. The repertoire holds about 85,000 clones, with around 93% as singletons. Sequencing was performed on peripheral blood. The receptor comes from a human donor with active COVID-19. The donor label of this sample is uncertain. V is TRBV6-2 or TRBV6-3 and J is TRBJ2-3; maybe TRBD1 (6 bases). The CDR3 coding sequence is TGTGCCAGCAGTTACCTCGGACAGTACACAGATACGCAGTATTTT. This encodes CASSYLGQYTDTQYF.